This TCR beta chain was captured by sequencing in a study of identical twins. The study's findings and limits: For zero-insertion analyses, partial confounding could come from invariant MAIT and iNKT cells. Cord blood beta clonotypes present at high abundance carried fewer insertions; no such pattern appeared in memory repertoires. Out-of-frame alpha sequences common to twins exhibited an excess of low generation probability.

This clonotype occurred many times. Its antigen remains unknown. MiXCR was run by TCRdb on the 5' RACE reads, yielding one entry per CDR3 protein. The sample lists 640,000 or so distinct CDR3 sequences, approximately 6.1% occurring once. The specimen sequenced was naive T cells sorted from blood. The receptor was isolated from a man aged 18 to 35 in good health.

The CDR3 sequence: CASSSSLAGITDTQYF. For the CDR3, the DNA is TGCGCCAGCAGCTCGTCCCTAGCGGGGATCACAGATACGCAGTATTTT. The chain couples TRBV5-1 to TRBJ2-3, with 9 bases matching TRBD2. CDR1 and CDR2 from the germline V gene are SGHRS and YFSETQ. V lost 3 bases and J lost 2; bases outside the gene matches: 7. The CDR3 consists of 16 residues.